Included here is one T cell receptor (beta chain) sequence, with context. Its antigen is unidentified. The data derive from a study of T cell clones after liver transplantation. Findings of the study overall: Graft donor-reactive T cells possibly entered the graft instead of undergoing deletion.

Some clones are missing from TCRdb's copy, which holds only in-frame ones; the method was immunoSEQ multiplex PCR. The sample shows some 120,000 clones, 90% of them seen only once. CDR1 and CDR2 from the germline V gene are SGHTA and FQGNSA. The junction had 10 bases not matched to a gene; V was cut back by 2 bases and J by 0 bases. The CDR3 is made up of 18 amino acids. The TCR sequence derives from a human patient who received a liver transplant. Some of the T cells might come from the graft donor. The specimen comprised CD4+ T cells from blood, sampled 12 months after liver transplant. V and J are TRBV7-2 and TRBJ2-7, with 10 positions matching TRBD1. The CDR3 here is CASSLSRTGTGDSYEQYF. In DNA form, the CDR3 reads TGTGCCAGCAGCTTATCCCGTACCGGGACAGGGGACTCCTACGAGCAGTACTTC.